These T cell receptor beta chains were read from a single sample in a study of TIL therapy for anti-PD-1-resistant metastatic lung cancer. Here immunoSEQ multiplex PCR was the method, and the copy in TCRdb shows in-frame clones only, minus some. The sample lists about 60,000 clones, about 69% occurring once. Here the sequenced sample was blood, taken at baseline. Receptors were obtained from a person aged 25 to 80 with non-small cell lung cancer. Both conserved end residues are part of each CDR3. The D gene is left open where the match is weak. For some rows the clone size is stated as once, few or many, or as a class when expanded; others skip it.

TGTGCCAGCAGCCCAGAAGCAAGGGGAAAACTGTTTTTT	CASSPEARGKLFF	.	TRBV7-9	TRBJ1-4	.
TGCGCCAGCAGCTTGGCCGGCACAGATACGCAGTATTTT	CASSLAGTDTQYF	.	TRBV5-1	TRBJ2-3	.
TGTGCCTGGAGTGTACTAACGACAGCCTTATTC	CAWSVLTTALF	.	TRBV30	TRBJ1-2	.
TGTGCCAGCAGTCCACAGGGTGGGGCTCAGCCCCAGCATTTT	CASSPQGGAQPQHF	.	TRBV6-5	TRBJ1-5	few
TGCGCCAGCAGCTTGAGTGCCGGCACAGATACGCAGTATTTT	CASSLSAGTDTQYF	.	TRBV5-1	TRBJ2-3	.
TGTGCCAGCAGTACAGGGTTGATTGGCACAGATACGCAGTATTTT	CASSTGLIGTDTQYF	.	TRBV2	TRBJ2-3	once
TGTGCCAGCAGGGTTTGGGGTAATCAGCCCCAGCATTTT	CASRVWGNQPQHF	.	TRBV7-8	TRBJ1-5	.
TGTGCCAGCTCAGTGGGCGGGGGGGCGGCTGAAGCTTTCTTT	CASSVGGGAAEAFF	.	TRBV18	TRBJ1-1	.
TGTGCCAGCAGCGTAGAAATAGGTAGCACAGATACGCAGTATTTT	CASSVEIGSTDTQYF	.	TRBV9	TRBJ2-3	once
TGTGCCAGCAGTGCGGTAGCAGGGGATCAGCCCCAGCATTTT	CASSAVAGDQPQHF	.	TRBV2	TRBJ1-5	few
TGTGCCAGCAGCAAACCAGGGGCCGAGCAGTACTTC	CASSKPGAEQYF	.	TRBV11-3	TRBJ2-7	.
TGTGCCTCGGGCGTAGCGGGAACGGGGGAGCAGTACTTC	CASGVAGTGEQYF	TRBD2	TRBV7-3	TRBJ2-7	.
TGTGCCAGCAGGCCTCCTGCCACAGATACGCAGTATTTT	CASRPPATDTQYF	.	TRBV7-9	TRBJ2-3	.
TGTGCCAGCAGCCCTACCGTGTGGGGGAGGGGCGAGCAGTACTTC	CASSPTVWGRGEQYF	TRBD2	TRBV28	TRBJ2-7	.
TGTGCCAGCAGTCTGACCTACGAGCAGTACTTC	CASSLTYEQYF	.	TRBV27	TRBJ2-7	.
TGCGCCAGCAGCCCGGTGCCGGGAGGGCGAGAGACCCAGTACTTC	CASSPVPGGRETQYF	TRBD2	TRBV5-1	TRBJ2-5	.
TGTGCCAGCAGCGCTACAAAAGGGGAGACCCAGTACTTC	CASSATKGETQYF	.	TRBV7-3	TRBJ2-5	.
TGTGCCAGCAGTGTTTCCGGTTACGAGCAGTACTTC	CASSVSGYEQYF	.	TRBV6-1	TRBJ2-7	.
TGCGCCAGCAGCTTGGGGACAGGGCCTGACACCATATATTTT	CASSLGTGPDTIYF	TRBD1	TRBV5-1	TRBJ1-3	once
TGTGCCAGCAGCGACGATTGGGAGGATGAGCAGTTCTTC	CASSDDWEDEQFF	.	TRBV11-3	TRBJ2-1	once
TGCAGCGTTGACCCGGGAGGGCACTATGGCTACACCTTC	CSVDPGGHYGYTF	.	TRBV29-1	TRBJ1-2	.
TGTGCCAGTAGCCCACCGCGCGGCGAGCAGTTCTTC	CASSPPRGEQFF	.	TRBV19	TRBJ2-1	.
TGCGCCAGCAGGCCTGACGCGGAGACCCAGTACTTC	CASRPDAETQYF	.	TRBV5-1	TRBJ2-5	.
TGTGCCAGCAGTCTATCCCCGGAGACTGAAGCTTTCTTT	CASSLSPETEAFF	.	TRBV28	TRBJ1-1	few
TGTGCCAGCAGTTACTCGGGACAGGGGATCTATGGCTACACCTTC	CASSYSGQGIYGYTF	TRBD1	TRBV6-6	TRBJ1-2	.
TGTGCCTGGAAGGAGTGGATACATTCACCCCTCCACTTT	CAWKEWIHSPLHF	.	TRBV30	TRBJ1-6	.
TGTGCCAGCAGTTTGTGGGGTAGCGGGGGGGCTAGGAATGAGCAGTTCTTC	CASSLWGSGGARNEQFF	TRBD2	TRBV28	TRBJ2-1	.
TGTGCCAGCAGTTACCGGCCCAAGAGCTCCTACGAGCAGTACTTC	CASSYRPKSSYEQYF	.	TRBV6-5	TRBJ2-7	.
TGTGCCAGCAGTTCCGTTTGGAGCGGGAGGCTCTACGAGCAGTACTTC	CASSSVWSGRLYEQYF	TRBD2	TRBV27	TRBJ2-7	.
TGTGCCAGCAGCCCCTCGCCGGGAGAGACCCAGTACTTC	CASSPSPGETQYF	.	TRBV7-3	TRBJ2-5	.
TGTGCCAGCAGCTCAGACAGGGGTTTATTGAATGAGCAGTTCTTC	CASSSDRGLLNEQFF	TRBD1	TRBV5-6	TRBJ2-1	.
TGTGCCAGCAGTTACGCCAGTAATTCACCCCTCCACTTT	CASSYASNSPLHF	.	TRBV6-5	TRBJ1-6	.
TGTGCCAGCTCACCACCGCTCGGAGATAACACCGGGGAGCTGTTTTTT	CASSPPLGDNTGELFF	.	TRBV18	TRBJ2-2	.
TGTGCCAGCAGCTTGGGACAGGGGAGTTTGGAGACCCAGTACTTC	CASSLGQGSLETQYF	TRBD1	TRBV11-3	TRBJ2-5	.
TGTGCCAGTAGTATGGACCACAGGGTGGGCTACACCTTC	CASSMDHRVGYTF	.	TRBV19	TRBJ1-2	.
TGTGCCAGCAGCTTCTTAGCGGGGGGGCTTCAGACAGATACGCAGTATTTT	CASSFLAGGLQTDTQYF	TRBD2	TRBV7-9	TRBJ2-3	once
TGCAGCGTTGCCCGAGGACACCAAGAGACCCAGTACTTC	CSVARGHQETQYF	.	TRBV29-1	TRBJ2-5	.
TGTGCCAGCAGCTTACGGTTTGAGGTCTACGAGCAGTACTTC	CASSLRFEVYEQYF	.	TRBV7-2	TRBJ2-7	.
TGTGCCAGCCGGGGGCCAGGGAACACTGAAGCTTTCTTT	CASRGPGNTEAFF	.	TRBV6-1	TRBJ1-1	.
TGTGCCAGCAGCTTAGCGGCAGGGCGAGAGCAGTACTTC	CASSLAAGREQYF	.	TRBV7-6	TRBJ2-7	.